This passage covers 17 T cell receptor beta chains from one sample sequenced in a study of blood T cell repertoires in COVID-19. The assay was immunoSEQ multiplex PCR, and TCRdb's table has in-frame clones only and misses some. The sample yields fewer than 300,000 clones, nearly 90% seen once. Sequenced: peripheral blood. The receptors come from a man between 18 and 29 years old with active or convalescent COVID-19.

The V gene is TRBV10-3, the J gene TRBJ2-3; 9 bases match TRBD1. Germline assignment: CDR1 ENHRY and CDR2 SYGVKD. The CDR3 is made up of 16 amino acids. V lost 0 bases, J lost 2 bases, and 3 bases stayed unmatched. CDR3 nucleotide sequence: TGTGCCATCAGTGAGTCCACAGGGGGCTTCACAGATACGCAGTATTTT. This translates into CAISESTGGFTDTQYF.

For this clone: A read error may produce the germline difference seen at one junction end. In nucleotides, the CDR3 is TGCGCCAGCAGCCAAGCTCAGGGCATTTCTTTC. It translates to CASSQAQGISF. This rearrangement joins TRBV4-1 to TRBJ1-2, with D possibly TRBD1 on 5 matching bases. Germline CDR1 and CDR2: MGHRA and YSYEKL. This CDR3 has 11 residues.

The V and J genes are TRBV7-8 and TRBJ1-1; a possible D gene is TRBD1 (5 bases). V lost 2 bases to trimming and J lost 5 bases, with 12 bases between them. Germline V lookup: CDR1 SGHVS, CDR2 FQNEAQ. This CDR3 contains 14 residues. The CDR3 loop is CASSLLRGGTEAFF. In DNA, the CDR3 is TGTGCCAGCAGCTTATTGCGGGGCGGGACTGAAGCTTTCTTT.

V and J are TRBV3-1 (or the pseudogene TRBV3-2) and TRBJ1-1; TRBD1 is a possible D gene (5 bases). V was cut by 5 bases and J by 5 bases, with 15 bases left in between. The CDR3 is 14 residues long. Germline loops: CDR1 LGHDT, CDR2 YNNKEL (reference sequence). The CDR3 coding sequence is TGTGCCAGCAGCTCCGCTTACGGGGGGACTGAAGCTTTCTTT. It codes for CASSSAYGGTEAFF.

The CDR3 sequence: CASSLEGGGETQYF. CDR3 nucleotide sequence: TGCGCCAGCAGCTTGGAAGGCGGCGGGGAGACCCAGTACTTC. The genes are TRBV5-1 and TRBJ2-5, with D tentatively TRBD2 (5 bases). This CDR3 region has 14 residues. In germline, CDR1 is SGHRS, CDR2 YFSETQ. V was clipped by 0 bases and J by 5 bases, with 11 bases between them.

This clone was counted a few times. The chain is built from TRBV10-3 and TRBJ2-7, with a tentative D call TRBD2 (5 bases). Deletions cut 3 bases from V and 1 base from J, with 10 bases between. Germline lookup yields CDR1 ENHRY and CDR2 SYGVKD. CDR3 length equals 14 residues. The CDR3 sequence: CAISDRGDSYEQYF. The CDR3 coding sequence is TGTGCCATCAGTGATCGGGGAGATTCCTACGAGCAGTACTTC.

The chain uses TRBV4-1 and TRBJ2-2; D perhaps matches TRBD1 (6 bases). The CDR3 spans 15 residues. Germline CDR1 and CDR2: MGHRA and YSYEKL. Between the trimmed V and J ends, which lost 3 bases and 1 base, there was a span of 9 bases. The CDR3 DNA reads as TGCGCCAGCAGCCAGCCACAGGGGAACACCGGGGAGCTGTTTTTT. This encodes CASSQPQGNTGELFF.

This rearrangement joins TRBV9 to TRBJ2-1; 7 bases align to TRBD2. V was pared by 0 bases and J by 1 base, with 4 bases of the junction left unmatched. Germline-derived CDR1 and CDR2 are SGDLS and YYNGEE. The CDR3 has 16 residues. CDR3 sequence reads: CASSVVASGSYNEQFF. The CDR3 DNA reads as TGTGCCAGCAGCGTAGTGGCTAGCGGATCCTACAATGAGCAGTTCTTC.

V and J are TRBV6-1 and TRBJ1-6; 9 bases match TRBD1. Germline V CDR1 and CDR2: MNHNS, SASEGT. CDR3 length equals 16 residues. V was clipped by 1 base and J by 10 bases; unmatched bases: 8. CDR3 nucleotides: TGTGCCAGCAGTGAAGGGTTGGACAGGGGAGGATCACCCCTCCACTTT. Its protein product is CASSEGLDRGGSPLHF.

This chain connects TRBV19 to TRBJ2-7; D is possibly TRBD2 (6 bases). V was cut by 4 bases and J by 4 bases, with 14 bases left in between. Germline V lookup: CDR1 LNHDA, CDR2 SQIVND (reference sequence). CDR3 length: 14 amino acids. CDR3 nucleotides: TGTGCCAGTAGTACGACTAGAGTTGGTTACGAGCAGTACTTC. Encoded protein: CASSTTRVGYEQYF.

The chain uses TRBV2 and TRBJ2-1, with TRBD1 identical over 8 bases. Germline trimming cut 7 bases from V and 5 bases from J; bases unmatched to any gene: 4. The CDR3 runs 13 residues. CDR1 and CDR2 (germline): SNHLY, FYNNEI. In nucleotides, the CDR3 is TGTGCCAGCAAACGGGACAGGAACAATGAGCAGTTCTTC. It encodes CASKRDRNNEQFF.

The rearrangement links TRBV21-1 to TRBJ2-3; the DNA was not compared with TRBD2, the D call given in the table. TRBV21-1 corresponds to a pseudogene. The CDR3 has 13 amino acids. The CDR3 is CASEAIRRGTQYF. As DNA, the CDR3 is TGTGCCAGCGAAGCAATCCGTCGAGGTACGCAGTATTTT.

The rearrangement uses TRBV7-9 and TRBJ1-2, with 7 bases fitting TRBD1. Germline CDR1 reads SEHNR; CDR2 reads FQNEAQ (reference sequence). There are 14 residues in the CDR3. Losses at the gene ends were 5 bases for V and 8 bases for J; bases not matched to a gene: 11. The CDR3 bases are TGTGCCAGCAGCGGTCGGCAGGGGGGTAAGGGCTACACCTTC. This sequence encodes CASSGRQGGKGYTF.

This chain joins TRBV6-2 or TRBV6-3 and TRBJ2-5, with 8 positions matching TRBD2. This CDR3 contains 16 residues. Looked up from germline, CDR1 is MNHEY and CDR2 is SVGEGT. V shed 6 bases, J shed 5 bases, and the junction held 14 bases outside the gene matches. In DNA form, the CDR3 reads TGTGCCAGCAGCTCGCAAGTAGCGGGGCCCTGGGAGACCCAGTACTTC. It codes for CASSSQVAGPWETQYF.

This chain uses TRBV27 with TRBJ1-2; the D gene is possibly TRBD1 (5 bases). Germline loops: CDR1 MNHEY, CDR2 SMNVEV (reference sequence). CDR3 length equals 15 residues. Trimming shortened V by 6 bases and J by 4 bases, and 18 bases separated the two germline ends. The DNA for the CDR3 is TGTGCCAGCAGAGAGCCCCAGGGAAAAAGCTATGGCTACACCTTC. Translating it yields CASREPQGKSYGYTF.

The rearrangement links TRBV5-8 to TRBJ2-7; possibly TRBD2 for D (7 bases). Per germline, CDR1 SGHTS and CDR2 YDEGEE. Trimming left V 4 bases short and J 3 bases short, with 11 bases between. The CDR3 is made up of 13 amino acids. DNA of the CDR3: TGTGCCAGCAGCGGGGGGGCAGGCTACGAGCAGTACTTC. It is translated as CASSGGAGYEQYF.

CDR3: CATSRDNSGNQPQHF. CDR3 bases: TGTGCCACCAGCAGAGATAATTCGGGCAATCAGCCCCAGCATTTT. The J gene is TRBJ1-5, the V gene TRBV15; no definite D call. Trimming took off 0 bases at V and 2 bases at J, with 8 bases between the two ends. CDR3 size: 15 residues. CDR1 and CDR2 (germline): LNHNV, YYDKDF (reference sequence).